This T cell receptor beta chain is from a study of shared clonotypes between healthy human individuals. Points from the study as a whole: Generally, naive subsets came out with larger estimated richness than memory subsets. Lower generation probabilities were found for non-shared clonotypes than for those shared by all four donors. Rarefaction showed that sequencing of sorted subsets was incomplete (despite large depth).

The table came from immunoSEQ multiplex PCR; TCRdb's copy has only in-frame clones and leaves some out. The table has 2 million to 2.5 million clones, around 90% seen once. Trimming shortened V by 1 base and J by 5 bases, and 18 bases separated the two germline ends. The CDR3 has 17 amino acids. Germline V gives CDR1 SEHNR, CDR2 FQNEAQ (reference sequence). Regarding this clone: Antigen: not known.

The chain uses TRBV7-9 and TRBJ1-5; D gene uncertain. Sample: naive CD4+ T cells from PBMCs. Subset in this sample: CD45RA+ positively selected. This TCR came from a man younger than 35 in good health. Some clones in this sample may be carry-over from other donors' samples. This chain's CDR3 is CASSLEGHFTHDQPQHF. CDR3 DNA sequence: TGTGCCAGCAGCTTAGAGGGTCATTTTACACACGATCAGCCCCAGCATTTT.